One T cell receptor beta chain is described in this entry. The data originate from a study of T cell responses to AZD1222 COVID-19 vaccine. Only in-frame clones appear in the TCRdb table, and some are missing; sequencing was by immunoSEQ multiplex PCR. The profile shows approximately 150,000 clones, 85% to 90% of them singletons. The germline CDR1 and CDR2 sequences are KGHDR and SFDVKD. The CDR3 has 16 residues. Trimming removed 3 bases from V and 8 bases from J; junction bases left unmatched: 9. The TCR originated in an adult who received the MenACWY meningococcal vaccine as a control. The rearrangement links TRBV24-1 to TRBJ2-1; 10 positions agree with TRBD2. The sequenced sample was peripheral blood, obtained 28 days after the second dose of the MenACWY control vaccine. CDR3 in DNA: TGTGCCACCAGTGATATTTCGCCTAGCGGGAGTGATGAGCAGTTCTTC. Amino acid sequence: CATSDISPSGSDEQFF.